Below, one TCR beta chain is given with its context. What it binds is unknown. The entry originates in a study of cytomegalovirus exposure and HLA in healthy donors. General study points: Among CMV-associated TCR beta chains, most appeared HLA-restricted in a later analysis. There were reportedly fewer N-insertions in an Asian-associated ancestry cluster than the roughly 670-donor mean, in a later analysis. A prior analysis recorded that most TCR beta V segments were productive about 87% or about 30% of the time.

The ends were cut back, 6 bases at V and 7 bases at J, with 18 bases in the middle. CDR1 and CDR2 (germline): MNHEY, SMNVEV (reference sequence). The CDR3 has 14 residues. The PCR used 60 Vbeta and 13 Jbeta primers. Produced via immunoSEQ multiplex PCR; TCRdb's table is partial and in-frame only. The sample shows around 120,000 clones, 15% of them seen only once. The V and J genes are TRBV27 and TRBJ1-1; possible D gene TRBD1, 6 bases. The source of this sequence is a woman between 18 and 29 years old in good health and CMV-seronegative. Sequenced input: PBMCs. CDR3 in amino acids: CASRDHPGEVEAFF. The CDR3, as DNA: TGTGCCAGCAGAGACCACCCAGGGGAAGTTGAAGCTTTCTTT.